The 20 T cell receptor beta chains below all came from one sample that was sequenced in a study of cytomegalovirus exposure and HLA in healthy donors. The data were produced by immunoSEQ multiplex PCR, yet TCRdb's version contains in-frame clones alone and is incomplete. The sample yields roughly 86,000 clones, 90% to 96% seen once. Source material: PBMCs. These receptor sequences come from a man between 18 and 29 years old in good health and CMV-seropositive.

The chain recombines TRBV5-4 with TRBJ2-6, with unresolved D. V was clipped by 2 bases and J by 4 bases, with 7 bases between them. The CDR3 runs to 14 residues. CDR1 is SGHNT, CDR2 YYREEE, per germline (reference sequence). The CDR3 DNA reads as TGTGCCAGCAGCTTCAGTACCGGGGCCAACGTCCTGACTTTC. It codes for CASSFSTGANVLTF.

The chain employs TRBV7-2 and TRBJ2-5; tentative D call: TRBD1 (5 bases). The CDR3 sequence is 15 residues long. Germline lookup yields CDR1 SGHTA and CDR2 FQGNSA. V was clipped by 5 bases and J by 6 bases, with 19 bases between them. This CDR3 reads CASSRQLQGRQTQYF. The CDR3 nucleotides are TGTGCCAGCAGCCGACAGTTGCAGGGTCGGCAGACCCAGTACTTC. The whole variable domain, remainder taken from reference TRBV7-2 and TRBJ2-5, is GAGVSQSPSNKVTEKGKDVELRCDPISGHTALYWYRQSLGQGLEFLIYFQGNSAPDKSGLPSDRFSAERTGGSVSTLTIQRTQQEDSAVYLCASSRQLQGRQTQYFGPGTRLLVL.

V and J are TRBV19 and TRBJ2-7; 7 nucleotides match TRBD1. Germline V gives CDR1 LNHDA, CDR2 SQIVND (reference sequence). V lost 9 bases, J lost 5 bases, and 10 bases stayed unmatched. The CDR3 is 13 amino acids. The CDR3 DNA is TGTGCCAGCACCTTCAATACAGGGGACGAGCAGTACTTC. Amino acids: CASTFNTGDEQYF. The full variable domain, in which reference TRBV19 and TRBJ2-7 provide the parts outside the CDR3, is DGGITQSPKYLFRKEGQNVTLSCEQNLNHDAMYWYRQDPGQGLRLIYYSQIVNDFQKGDIAEGYSVSREKKESFPLTVTSAQKNPTAFYLCASTFNTGDEQYFGPGTRLTVT.

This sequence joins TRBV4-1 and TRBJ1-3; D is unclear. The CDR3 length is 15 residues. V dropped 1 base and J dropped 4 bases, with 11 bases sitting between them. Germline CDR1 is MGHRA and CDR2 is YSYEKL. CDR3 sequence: CASSQGPLAGNTIYF. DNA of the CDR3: TGCGCCAGCAGCCAAGGGCCCCTAGCCGGAAACACCATATATTTT.

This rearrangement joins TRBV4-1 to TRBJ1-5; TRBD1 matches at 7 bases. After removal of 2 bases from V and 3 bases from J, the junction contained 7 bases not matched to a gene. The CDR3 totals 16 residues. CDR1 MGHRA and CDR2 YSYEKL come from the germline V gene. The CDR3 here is CASSQPWDSLNQPQHF. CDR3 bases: TGCGCCAGCAGCCAACCCTGGGACAGCCTCAATCAGCCCCAGCATTTT.

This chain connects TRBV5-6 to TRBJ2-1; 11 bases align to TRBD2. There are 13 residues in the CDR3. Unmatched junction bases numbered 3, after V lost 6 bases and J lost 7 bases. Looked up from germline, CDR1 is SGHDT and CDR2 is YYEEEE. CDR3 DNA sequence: TGTGCCAGCAAACTAGCGGGAGATAATGAGCAGTTCTTC. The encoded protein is CASKLAGDNEQFF. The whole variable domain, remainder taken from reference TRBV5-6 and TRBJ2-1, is DAGVTQSPTHLIKTRGQQVTLRCSPKSGHDTVSWYQQALGQGPQFIFQYYEEEERQRGNFPDRFSGHQFPNYSSELNVNALLLGDSALYLCASKLAGDNEQFFGPGTRLTVL.

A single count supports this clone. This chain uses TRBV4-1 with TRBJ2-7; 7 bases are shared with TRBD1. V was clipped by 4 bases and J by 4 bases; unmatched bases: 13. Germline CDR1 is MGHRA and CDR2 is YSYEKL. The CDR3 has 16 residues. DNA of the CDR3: TGCGCCAGCAGCCCGTTAGGACAGGCTGCCCCTTACGAGCAGTACTTC. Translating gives CASSPLGQAAPYEQYF.

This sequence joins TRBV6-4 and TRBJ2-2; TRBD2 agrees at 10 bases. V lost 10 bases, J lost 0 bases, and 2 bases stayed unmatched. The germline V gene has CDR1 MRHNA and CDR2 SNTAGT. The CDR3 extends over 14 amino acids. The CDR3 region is CATGLAANTGELFF. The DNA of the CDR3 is TGTGCCACCGGACTAGCGGCGAACACCGGGGAGCTGTTTTTT.

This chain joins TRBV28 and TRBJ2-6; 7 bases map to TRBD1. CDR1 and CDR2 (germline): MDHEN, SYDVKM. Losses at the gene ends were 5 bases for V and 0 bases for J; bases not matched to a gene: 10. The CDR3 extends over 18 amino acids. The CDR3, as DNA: TGTGCCAGCAGTGCCCGGACAGGTATGAGCTCTGGGGCCAACGTCCTGACTTTC. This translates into CASSARTGMSSGANVLTF.

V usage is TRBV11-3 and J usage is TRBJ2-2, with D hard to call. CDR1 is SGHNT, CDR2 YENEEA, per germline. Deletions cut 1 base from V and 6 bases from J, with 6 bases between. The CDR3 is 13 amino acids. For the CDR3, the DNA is TGTGCCAGCAGCTTAGCCTCCGCCGGGGAGCTGTTTTTT. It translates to CASSLASAGELFF.

As DNA, the CDR3 is TGTGCCAGCAGAACACAGGGTTTTCATGGCTACACCTTC. It codes for CASRTQGFHGYTF. This sequence joins TRBV5-4 and TRBJ1-2, with a weak D call TRBD1 (6 bases). The CDR3 covers 13 residues. V was shortened by 5 bases and J by 6 bases, with 14 bases between the two germline ends. From germline, CDR1 is SGHNT and CDR2 YYREEE (reference sequence).

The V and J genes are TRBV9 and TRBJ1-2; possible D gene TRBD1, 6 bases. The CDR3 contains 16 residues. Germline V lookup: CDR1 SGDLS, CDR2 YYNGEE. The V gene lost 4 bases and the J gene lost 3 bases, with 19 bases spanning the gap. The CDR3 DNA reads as TGTGCCAGCAGCTCGCGCAGGGGCTCCTTTGACTATGGCTACACCTTC. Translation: CASSSRRGSFDYGYTF.

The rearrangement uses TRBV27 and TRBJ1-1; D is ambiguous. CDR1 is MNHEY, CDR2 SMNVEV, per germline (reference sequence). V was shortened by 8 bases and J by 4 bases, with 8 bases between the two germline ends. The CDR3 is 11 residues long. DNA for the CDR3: TGTGCCAGCTGGGAGGGCACTGAAGCTTTCTTT. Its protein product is CASWEGTEAFF.

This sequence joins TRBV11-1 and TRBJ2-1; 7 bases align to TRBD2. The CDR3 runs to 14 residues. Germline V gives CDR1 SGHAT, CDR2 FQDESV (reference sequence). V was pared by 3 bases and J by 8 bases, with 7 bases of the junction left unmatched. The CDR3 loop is CASSLTSFVHEQFF. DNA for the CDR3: TGTGCCAGCAGCTTGACTAGCTTTGTCCATGAGCAGTTCTTC.

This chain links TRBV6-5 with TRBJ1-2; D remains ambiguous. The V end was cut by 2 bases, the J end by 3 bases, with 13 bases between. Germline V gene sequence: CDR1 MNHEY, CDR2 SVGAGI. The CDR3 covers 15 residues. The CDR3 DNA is TGTGCCAGCAGTTACAGGGTCGGGAGGGACTATGGCTACACCTTC. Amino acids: CASSYRVGRDYGYTF.

Written as DNA, the CDR3 is TGTGCCAGCAGCCAAGATAATATCGGATTAGCGGGCGATAGCACAGATACGCAGTATTTT. Protein: CASSQDNIGLAGDSTDTQYF. The rearrangement links TRBV4-2 to TRBJ2-3, with TRBD2 matching over 7 bases. The CDR3 covers 20 residues. From germline, CDR1 is LGHNA and CDR2 YNFKEQ. Trimming took 0 bases from V and 0 from J; bases not matched to a gene: 15.

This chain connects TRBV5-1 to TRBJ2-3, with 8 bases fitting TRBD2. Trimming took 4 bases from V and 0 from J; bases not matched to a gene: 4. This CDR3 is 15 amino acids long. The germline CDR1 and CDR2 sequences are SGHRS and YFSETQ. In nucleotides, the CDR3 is TGCGCCAGCAGCCGGGCTAGCGGGAGCACAGATACGCAGTATTTT. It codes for CASSRASGSTDTQYF. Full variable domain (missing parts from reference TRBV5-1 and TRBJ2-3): KAGVTQTPRYLIKTRGQQVTLSCSPISGHRSVSWYQQTPGQGLQFLFEYFSETQRNKGNFPGRFSGRQFSNSRSEMNVSTLELGDSALYLCASSRASGSTDTQYFGPGTRLTVL.

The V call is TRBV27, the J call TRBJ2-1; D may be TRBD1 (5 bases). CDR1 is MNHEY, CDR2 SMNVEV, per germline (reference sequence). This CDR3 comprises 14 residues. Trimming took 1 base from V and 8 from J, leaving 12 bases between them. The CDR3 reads CASSLWGEGHEQFF. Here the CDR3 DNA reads TGTGCCAGCAGTTTATGGGGCGAAGGTCATGAGCAGTTCTTC.

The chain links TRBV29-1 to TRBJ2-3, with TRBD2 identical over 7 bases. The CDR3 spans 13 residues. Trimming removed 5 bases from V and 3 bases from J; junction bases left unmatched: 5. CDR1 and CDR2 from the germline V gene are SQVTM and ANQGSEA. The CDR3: CSVRTRLTDTQYF. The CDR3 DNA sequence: TGCAGCGTTCGGACTAGATTGACAGATACGCAGTATTTT.

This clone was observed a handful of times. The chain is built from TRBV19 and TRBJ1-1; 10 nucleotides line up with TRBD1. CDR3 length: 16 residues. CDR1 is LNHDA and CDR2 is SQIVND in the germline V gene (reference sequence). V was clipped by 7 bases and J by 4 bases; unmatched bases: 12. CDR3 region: CASTPWDRGGSTEAFF. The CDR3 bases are TGTGCCAGTACCCCCTGGGACAGGGGCGGAAGCACTGAAGCTTTCTTT.